One sample yielded the 14 T cell receptor beta chains listed below, sequenced in a study of T cell repertoires in cytomegalovirus infection. These receptors' antigens are unknown. Each CDR3 protein is one row after TCRdb ran MiXCR on the reads. Of 200,000 or so distinct CDR3 sequences in the sample, 35% to 45% were seen once. Sequenced material: CD8+ T cells from cultured PBMCs, taken from culture after CMV antigen stimulation. The receptors come from a human donor in good health (CMV status not recorded). Some clones in this sample may be carry-over from other donors' samples.

This chain joins TRBV5-5 and TRBJ2-7; D unclear. The V gene lost 3 bases and the J gene lost 5 bases, with 12 bases spanning the gap. Germline CDR1 SGHKS, CDR2 YYEKEE (reference sequence). The length of the CDR3 is 13 residues. CDR3 in amino acids: CASSSPTENEQYF. The CDR3 DNA follows: TGTGCCAGCAGCTCCCCGACCGAGAACGAGCAGTACTTC.

The chain joins TRBV11-2 to TRBJ2-5; D call uncertain. The CDR3 sequence is 14 residues long. Deletions cut 9 bases from V and 2 bases from J, with 16 bases between. Germline V gene sequence: CDR1 SGHAT, CDR2 FQNNGV. CDR3 region: CASAGIGLQETQYF. The CDR3 region has the DNA TGTGCCAGTGCCGGAATCGGCTTACAAGAGACCCAGTACTTC.

The chain couples TRBV7-6 to TRBJ2-5; 9 bases map to TRBD2. Per germline, CDR1 SGHVS and CDR2 FNYEAQ. V gave up 2 bases and J gave up 5 bases; unmatched junction bases: 12. The CDR3 has 17 residues. CDR3 loop: CASSLSSGGRVLETQYF. In DNA form, the CDR3 reads TGTGCCAGCAGCTTAAGTAGCGGGGGCCGGGTTTTGGAGACCCAGTACTTC. The full variable domain, its missing parts supplied by reference TRBV7-6 and TRBJ2-5, is GAGVSQSPRYKVTKRGQDVALRCDPISGHVSLYWYRQALGQGPEFLTYFNYEAQQDKSGLPNDRFSAERPEGSISTLTIQRTEQRDSAMYRCASSLSSGGRVLETQYFGPGTRLLVL.

The chain is built from TRBV7-9 and TRBJ2-1, with D possibly matching TRBD2 (6 bases). Trimming removed 5 bases from V and 5 bases from J, with 16 bases in between. Germline V gene lookup returns CDR1 SEHNR and CDR2 FQNEAQ (reference sequence). CDR3 length: 15 residues. For the CDR3, the DNA is TGTGCCAGCAGCCCCCCCGGCGGGAAAAACAATGAGCAGTTCTTC. Protein sequence: CASSPPGGKNNEQFF.

A word on this clonotype: One end of the junction does not line up with germline, which may come from a read error. The chain carries TRBV7-8 and TRBJ1-2, with a weak D call TRBD1 (5 bases). Germline CDR1 reads SGHVS; CDR2 reads FQNEAQ. The CDR3 covers 14 residues. The CDR3: CASSLGAGSYGYTF. The CDR3 DNA follows: TGTGCCAGCAGTTTAGGGGCAGGGTCCTATGGCTACACCTTC.

This clonotype was observed a single time. The chain recombines TRBV27 with TRBJ2-7, with a tentative D call TRBD1 (6 bases). Germline CDR1 is MNHEY and CDR2 is SMNVEV (reference sequence). Deletions cut 4 bases from V and 6 bases from J, with 16 bases between. The CDR3 totals 14 residues. CDR3 DNA: TGTGCCAGCAGTTACTACTCGGACAGTGTCGAGCAGTACTTC. Translated, it gives CASSYYSDSVEQYF.

The genes are TRBV29-1 and TRBJ2-7; D may be TRBD2 (5 bases). The CDR3 has 14 residues. Germline CDR1 and CDR2: SQVTM and ANQGSEA. V gave up 0 bases and J gave up 3 bases, with 12 bases separating them. CDR3: CSVEEDGVSYEQYF. The CDR3 DNA reads as TGCAGCGTTGAAGAGGACGGGGTTAGCTACGAGCAGTACTTC.

This clonotype was found a few times. The chain recombines TRBV12-5 with TRBJ2-2; 9 nucleotides match TRBD1. V shed 2 bases and J 4 bases; nucleotides not matched to a gene: 8. This CDR3 region has 17 residues. CDR1 is LGHNT, CDR2 FRNRAP, per germline. CDR3 region: CASGLPRQGGSTGELFF. Written as DNA, the CDR3 is TGTGCTAGTGGTTTGCCGAGACAGGGGGGGAGCACCGGGGAGCTGTTTTTT.

V is TRBV12-3 or TRBV12-4 and J is TRBJ2-2; the D gene is possibly TRBD2 (6 bases). The CDR3 runs to 15 residues. The V end was cut by 3 bases, the J end by 5 bases, with 13 bases between. This CDR3 is CASSFPIGGTGELFF. In DNA, the CDR3 is TGTGCCAGCAGTTTCCCAATTGGGGGGACCGGGGAGCTGTTTTTT.

This rearrangement joins TRBV7-9 to TRBJ2-1, with D possibly being TRBD1 or TRBD2 (6 bases each). The CDR3 sequence is 15 residues long. With 0 bases removed from V and 5 bases from J, the gap between germline ends came to 11 bases. The germline gives CDR1 SEHNR, CDR2 FQNEAQ (reference sequence). CDR3 region: CASSLARGHHNEQFF. CDR3 DNA sequence: TGTGCCAGCAGCTTAGCGCGGGGACACCACAATGAGCAGTTCTTC.

The V call is TRBV28, the J call TRBJ1-2, with TRBD1 as a possible D gene (6 bases). Per the germline V gene, CDR1 is MDHEN and CDR2 is SYDVKM. V was trimmed by 6 bases and J by 4 bases, leaving 15 bases between them. The CDR3 has 14 amino acids. CDR3 region: CASSKYGGGYGYTF. CDR3 nucleotide sequence: TGTGCCAGCAGCAAATACGGGGGCGGCTATGGCTACACCTTC.

As concerns this clonotype: Sequence at one end of the junction differs from germline and may be a read error. The V and J genes are TRBV7-2 and TRBJ1-1; D is unresolved. Looked up from germline, CDR1 is SGHTA and CDR2 is FQGNSA. The CDR3 totals 13 residues. CDR3: CASSYFSGTEDFF. CDR3 in DNA: TGTGCCAGCAGTTACTTTAGCGGCACTGAAGATTTCTTT.

This clonotype came up many times. This sequence joins TRBV3-1 and TRBJ2-5, with TRBD2 identical over 7 bases. CDR3 size: 17 residues. V shed 1 base and J 0 bases; nucleotides not matched to a gene: 8. Germline assignment: CDR1 LGHDT and CDR2 YNNKEL (reference sequence). The CDR3 region is CASSQAVLAKDQETQYF. The DNA of the CDR3 is TGTGCCAGCAGCCAAGCAGTACTAGCGAAGGACCAAGAGACCCAGTACTTC.

This clonotype has more than one count but fewer than ten. This rearrangement joins TRBV6-5 to TRBJ2-3, with D possibly matching TRBD2 (6 bases). V shed 3 bases and J shed 2 bases, with 12 bases lying between them. This CDR3 has 15 residues. Germline values: CDR1 MNHEY, CDR2 SVGAGI. CDR3 amino acids: CASSYSGGDTDTQYF. CDR3 DNA sequence: TGTGCCAGCAGTTATTCTGGCGGGGACACAGATACGCAGTATTTT.